The 26 T cell receptor beta chains given below trace back to one sample, sequenced in a study of blood T cell repertoires in COVID-19. Profiled with immunoSEQ multiplex PCR; TCRdb holds only in-frame clones, not every one. The top ten clones hold 2% to 3% of a sample with more than 95,000 clones, 65% to 80% of them seen once. The sample consisted of peripheral blood. These receptors were obtained from a man aged 45 to 65 with acute or convalescent COVID-19.

This chain connects TRBV5-1 to TRBJ2-2, with TRBD1 matching 7 bases. The CDR3 consists of 14 residues. V shed 4 bases and J 4 bases; nucleotides not matched to a gene: 4. CDR1 and CDR2 from the germline V gene are SGHRS and YFSETQ. CDR3 amino acids: CASSDGTATGELFF. The CDR3 nucleotides are TGCGCCAGCAGCGACGGGACAGCCACCGGGGAGCTGTTTTTT. Based on the CDR3 plus reference TRBV5-1 and TRBJ2-2, the full variable domain is KAGVTQTPRYLIKTRGQQVTLSCSPISGHRSVSWYQQTPGQGLQFLFEYFSETQRNKGNFPGRFSGRQFSNSRSEMNVSTLELGDSALYLCASSDGTATGELFFGEGSRLTVL.

The V and J genes are TRBV5-1 and TRBJ2-7; weak D call: TRBD2 (5 bases). The germline V and J ends were trimmed by 4 bases and 0 bases, with 23 bases remaining between them. The CDR3 covers 18 residues. Germline V gene data show CDR1 as SGHRS and CDR2 as YFSETQ. The CDR3 DNA reads as TGCGCCAGCAGCGCGGGTCCTCCAACCCCCTCTCTCTCCTACGAGCAGTACTTC. It yields the protein CASSAGPPTPSLSYEQYF.

CDR3 nucleotides: TGTGCCAGCATGGGAGAAAGCAATCAGCCCCAGCATTTT. The encoded protein is CASMGESNQPQHF. The chain recombines TRBV2 with TRBJ1-5; D gene unclear. Trimming cost V 7 bases and J 1 base, with 8 bases left between them. The V gene's germline CDR1 is SNHLY and CDR2 FYNNEI. This CDR3 region has 13 residues.

This chain links TRBV6-5 with TRBJ2-7, with 8 bases lining up with TRBD1. V lost 4 bases and J lost 4; bases outside the gene matches: 6. The CDR3 is 14 amino acids. The germline gives CDR1 MNHEY, CDR2 SVGAGI. The CDR3 reads CASSSGTGIYEQYF. The CDR3 bases are TGTGCCAGCAGTTCCGGGACAGGCATATACGAGCAGTACTTC.

The gene calls are TRBV7-8 and TRBJ1-1; perhaps TRBD1 as D (5 bases). The V end lost 1 base, the J end lost 3 bases, and 12 bases lay between the germline ends. Germline CDR1 is SGHVS and CDR2 is FQNEAQ. This CDR3 region has 15 residues. DNA for the CDR3: TGTGCCAGCAGCTTAGTATTACGGGGGTACACTGAAGCTTTCTTT. Its protein product is CASSLVLRGYTEAFF.

This clone was picked up a small number of times. The chain recombines TRBV5-1 with TRBJ2-3; 15 bases are a match to TRBD2. Germline CDR1 reads SGHRS; CDR2 reads YFSETQ. The CDR3 runs 17 residues. Trimming took 4 bases from V and 2 from J; bases not matched to a gene: 5. The CDR3 is CASSGGLAGGFTDTQYF. CDR3 bases: TGCGCCAGCAGCGGAGGACTAGCGGGAGGGTTCACAGATACGCAGTATTTT.

The chain is built from TRBV5-4 and TRBJ1-6, with unresolved D. Germline assignment: CDR1 SGHNT and CDR2 YYREEE (reference sequence). The CDR3 runs 13 residues. With 0 bases removed from V and 8 bases from J, the gap between germline ends came to 6 bases. The CDR3 DNA sequence: TGTGCCAGCAGCTTGGAATCAGATTCACCCCTCCACTTT. Translated: CASSLESDSPLHF. Drawing the rest from reference TRBV5-4 and TRBJ1-6, the complete variable domain is ETGVTQSPTHLIKTRGQQVTLRCSSQSGHNTVSWYQQALGQGPQFIFQYYREEENGRGNFPPRFSGLQFPNYSSELNVNALELDDSALYLCASSLESDSPLHFGNGTRLTVT.

The V and J genes are TRBV20-1 and TRBJ1-5; 9 nucleotides agree with TRBD1. The ends lost 3 bases at V and 0 bases at J; junction bases unmatched: 9. Per germline, CDR1 DFQATT and CDR2 SNEGSKA (reference sequence). The CDR3 extends over 17 amino acids. CDR3 nucleotides: TGCAGTGCTAGTGGGACAGGGCCTATCTATAGCAATCAGCCCCAGCATTTT. Protein: CSASGTGPIYSNQPQHF.

This clone was detected a few times. This rearrangement joins TRBV2 to TRBJ2-2, with 9 bases fitting TRBD1. The ends lost 6 bases at V and 4 bases at J; junction bases unmatched: 6. Germline-derived CDR1 and CDR2 are SNHLY and FYNNEI. The CDR3 has 15 amino acids. CDR3: CASRADRGSTGELFF. The DNA of the CDR3 is TGTGCCAGCAGGGCGGACAGGGGTTCCACCGGGGAGCTGTTTTTT.

V usage is TRBV10-3 and J usage is TRBJ1-1, with a tentative D call TRBD1 (5 bases). The ends were cut back, 8 bases at V and 1 base at J, with 11 bases in the middle. Germline V gives CDR1 ENHRY, CDR2 SYGVKD. CDR3 length: 13 residues. For the CDR3, the DNA is TGTGCCATCCATGGGGGGGGGAACACTGAAGCTTTCTTT. It encodes CAIHGGGNTEAFF.

The chain employs TRBV7-6 and TRBJ2-5, with D possibly being TRBD1 (7 bases). The CDR3 loop spans 15 amino acids. Germline values: CDR1 SGHVS, CDR2 FNYEAQ. V gave up 5 bases and J gave up 1 base, with 14 bases separating them. CDR3 sequence reads: CASSQRRDSQETQYF. The CDR3 DNA sequence: TGTGCCAGCAGCCAAAGGCGGGACAGCCAAGAGACCCAGTACTTC.

The rearrangement uses TRBV7-8 and TRBJ2-1; tentatively, D is TRBD2 (6 bases). Trimming left V 0 bases short and J 6 bases short, with 9 bases between. Germline V gives CDR1 SGHVS, CDR2 FQNEAQ. The CDR3 covers 14 residues. The DNA of the CDR3 is TGTGCCAGCAGCTTAGCGGGAGGTACCAATGAGCAGTTCTTC. It specifies CASSLAGGTNEQFF. Filled out from reference TRBV7-8 and TRBJ2-1, the complete variable domain reads GAGVSQSPRYKVAKRGQDVALRCDPISGHVSLFWYQQALGQGPEFLTYFQNEAQLDKSGLPSDRFFAERPEGSVSTLKIQRTQQEDSAVYLCASSLAGGTNEQFFGPGTRLTVL.

The chain joins TRBV19 to TRBJ2-5; 7 bases match TRBD1. The CDR3 consists of 14 residues. Germline CDR1 is LNHDA and CDR2 is SQIVND (reference sequence). Trimming at V came to 3 bases and at J to 2 bases, leaving 3 bases not matched to a gene. Written as DNA, the CDR3 is TGTGCCAGTAGTATGGGACAGCTACAAGAGACCCAGTACTTC. This encodes CASSMGQLQETQYF.

This clone was counted between two and nine times. This chain joins TRBV9 and TRBJ1-6; 9 bases agree with TRBD1. Germline V gives CDR1 SGDLS, CDR2 YYNGEE. The V and J ends lost 4 bases and 7 bases, in that order; junction bases with no gene match: 9. The CDR3 runs 16 residues. DNA of the CDR3: TGTGCCAGCAGCCCAAGGGGACAGGGAGGCAATTCACCCCTCCACTTT. Amino acid sequence: CASSPRGQGGNSPLHF. The full variable domain, with the rest looked up from reference TRBV9 and TRBJ1-6, is DSGVTQTPKHLITATGQRVTLRCSPRSGDLSVYWYQQSLDQGLQFLIQYYNGEERAKGNILERFSAQQFPDLHSELNLSSLELGDSALYFCASSPRGQGGNSPLHFGNGTRLTVT.

The V and J genes are TRBV6-5 and TRBJ1-1, with 7 bases that match TRBD1. Germline CDR1 is MNHEY and CDR2 is SVGAGI. This CDR3 comprises 11 residues. J gave up 11 bases and V 7 bases, and 7 bases lay outside the gene matches. The CDR3 sequence: CASNRQGEAFF. CDR3 coding DNA: TGTGCCAGCAATAGACAGGGTGAGGCTTTCTTT.

The J gene is TRBJ2-3, the V gene TRBV7-3; 10 bases match TRBD2. In germline, CDR1 is SGHTA, CDR2 FQGTGA. V was clipped by 5 bases and J by 3 bases; unmatched bases: 11. This CDR3 comprises 17 residues. The CDR3 is CASSKTAGSGRTDTQYF. The CDR3 DNA follows: TGTGCCAGCAGCAAAACAGCGGGTAGCGGGAGGACAGATACGCAGTATTTT.

This clone has just a few counts. V and J are TRBV6-1 and TRBJ1-2; TRBD1 matches 10 bases. J was trimmed by 8 bases and V by 1 base; bases with no gene match: 4. The CDR3 runs to 14 residues. Germline assignment: CDR1 MNHNS and CDR2 SASEGT. CDR3 sequence (DNA): TGTGCCAGCAGTGAAGGGACAGGGGGTCGGGGCTACACCTTC. It is translated as CASSEGTGGRGYTF.

The chain joins TRBV21-1 to TRBJ1-2; the table assigns TRBD1, which was not confirmed against the DNA. TRBV21-1 is a recognized pseudogene. CDR3 length: 15 residues. Here the CDR3 reads CASSTRDRGLSGYTF. Written as DNA, the CDR3 is TGTGCCAGCAGCACCCGGGACAGGGGGCTTAGTGGCTACACCTTC.

V is TRBV30 and J is TRBJ2-7; 10 positions match TRBD2. CDR1 GTSNPN and CDR2 SVGIG come from the germline V gene (reference sequence). The CDR3 sequence is 15 residues long. J lost 2 bases, V lost 3 bases, and 7 bases had no gene match. CDR3 sequence (DNA): TGTGCCTGGAGCGGGCTAGCGGGGGTCGCCTACGAGCAGTACTTC. As protein: CAWSGLAGVAYEQYF.

The chain recombines TRBV28 with TRBJ2-7; D may be TRBD1 (5 bases). Germline V gene sequence: CDR1 MDHEN, CDR2 SYDVKM. V was cut by 7 bases and J by 2 bases, with 15 bases left in between. There are 14 residues in the CDR3. CDR3 in amino acids: CASTSGQGTYEQYF. Here the CDR3 DNA reads TGTGCCAGCACCTCAGGGCAGGGCACCTACGAGCAGTACTTC.

The chain has TRBV27 and TRBJ2-7; TRBD1 might be the D (6 bases). Trimming stripped 5 bases from V and 3 bases from J, with 14 bases between. The CDR3 spans 14 residues. The V gene's germline CDR1 is MNHEY and CDR2 SMNVEV (reference sequence). DNA of the CDR3: TGTGCCAGCAGTGGCAGGGGACGGGACTACGAGCAGTACTTC. It codes for CASSGRGRDYEQYF.

This clone was seen only a few times. CDR3 bases: TGTGCCAGCAGTGCGGGGAACTATGGCTACACCTTC. Its translation: CASSAGNYGYTF. The V gene is TRBV6-4, the J gene TRBJ1-2; no definite D call. Germline V gives CDR1 MRHNA, CDR2 SNTAGT. The CDR3 totals 12 residues. V dropped 4 bases and J dropped 2 bases, with 5 bases sitting between them.

In nucleotides, the CDR3 is TGTGCCAGCAGAAGACTAGCGGGGGACCACGAGCAGTACTTC. This encodes CASRRLAGDHEQYF. The rearrangement uses TRBV27 and TRBJ2-7, with 12 positions matching TRBD2. There are 14 residues in the CDR3. Germline CDR1 reads MNHEY; CDR2 reads SMNVEV (reference sequence). Trimming at V came to 6 bases and at J to 5 bases, leaving 5 bases not matched to a gene.

J is TRBJ1-4 and V is TRBV27; D is unresolved. The germline CDR1 and CDR2 sequences are MNHEY and SMNVEV (reference sequence). The CDR3 is 14 residues long. V lost 6 bases and J lost 0, with 8 bases in between. The CDR3 DNA reads TGTGCCAGCAGCTTCGGTACAACTAATGAAAAACTGTTTTTT. This gives the protein CASSFGTTNEKLFF. Filled out from reference TRBV27 and TRBJ1-4, the complete variable domain reads EAQVTQNPRYLITVTGKKLTVTCSQNMNHEYMSWYRQDPGLGLRQIYYSMNVEVTDKGDVPEGYKVSRKEKRNFPLILESPSPNQTSLYFCASSFGTTNEKLFFGSGTQLSVL.

The genes are TRBV5-8 and TRBJ1-2; 10 bases fit TRBD1. Germline V CDR1 and CDR2: SGHTS, YDEGEE. V trimming: 4 bases; J trimming: 2 bases; junction bases outside the gene matches: 5. The CDR3 totals 15 residues. The CDR3: CASSTRDRGNYGYTF. The CDR3 DNA reads TGTGCCAGCAGCACACGGGACAGGGGAAACTATGGCTACACCTTC.

The genes are TRBV14 and TRBJ1-2; no clear D. Trimming took off 1 base at V and 4 bases at J, with 10 bases between the two ends. Germline assignment: CDR1 SGHDN and CDR2 FVKESK. This CDR3 has 14 residues. CDR3 protein: CASSQGAGTYGYTF. The DNA for the CDR3 is TGTGCCAGCAGCCAAGGGGCGGGTACCTATGGCTACACCTTC.